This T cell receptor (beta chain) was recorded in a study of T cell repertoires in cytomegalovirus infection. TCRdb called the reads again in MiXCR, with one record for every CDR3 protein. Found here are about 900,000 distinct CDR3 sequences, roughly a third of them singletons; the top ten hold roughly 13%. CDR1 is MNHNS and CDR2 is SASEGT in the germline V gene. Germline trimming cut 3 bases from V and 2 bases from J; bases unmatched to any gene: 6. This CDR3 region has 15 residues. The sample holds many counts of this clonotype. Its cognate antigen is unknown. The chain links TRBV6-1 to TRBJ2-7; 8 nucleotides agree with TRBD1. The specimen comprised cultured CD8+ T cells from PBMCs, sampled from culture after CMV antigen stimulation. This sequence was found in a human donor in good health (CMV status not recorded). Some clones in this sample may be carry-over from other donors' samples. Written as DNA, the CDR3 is TGTGCCAGCAGTGAGGGAGACAGGGGCACCTACGAGCAGTACGTC. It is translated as CASSEGDRGTYEQYV.